The 31 T cell receptor beta chains given below trace back to one sample, sequenced in a study of cytomegalovirus exposure and HLA in healthy donors. It was with 60 Vbeta and 13 Jbeta primers that the PCR ran. Data came from immunoSEQ multiplex PCR; TCRdb stores just in-frame clones and leaves some out. The sample lists some 60,000 clones, 80% occurring once. Sequencing was carried out using PBMCs. The receptors originated from a woman aged 40 to 50 in good health and CMV-seronegative.

In its sample, this clone was seen once. The V and J genes are TRBV30 and TRBJ2-5; TRBD2 agrees at 7 bases. The CDR3 contains 17 residues. Trimming at V came to 0 bases and at J to 2 bases, leaving 12 bases not matched to a gene. Germline values: CDR1 GTSNPN, CDR2 SVGIG (reference sequence). This chain's CDR3 is CAWSVSASSGFQETQYF. The DNA for the CDR3 is TGTGCCTGGAGTGTATCGGCGTCTAGCGGTTTTCAAGAGACCCAGTACTTC.

In this sample, this clone turned up a few times. This chain uses TRBV4-1 with TRBJ2-7; perhaps TRBD2 as D (5 bases). V lost 2 bases to trimming and J lost 3 bases, with 11 bases between them. Germline V lookup: CDR1 MGHRA, CDR2 YSYEKL. The CDR3 extends over 14 amino acids. The CDR3 loop reads CASSQLASLYEQYF. The CDR3 nucleotides are TGCGCCAGCAGCCAACTAGCCTCCCTCTACGAGCAGTACTTC.

The V call is TRBV29-1, the J call TRBJ2-1, with 12 bases matching TRBD2. This CDR3 is 15 amino acids long. CDR1 and CDR2 (germline): SQVTM, ANQGSEA. With 4 bases clipped from V and 8 bases from J, the junction kept 9 bases outside the gene matches. CDR3: CSVGTTSGRLDEQFF. CDR3 DNA sequence: TGCAGCGTTGGGACGACTAGCGGGAGATTGGATGAGCAGTTCTTC.

This chain connects TRBV7-9 to TRBJ1-1; perhaps TRBD1 as D (5 bases). V was trimmed by 5 bases and J by 10 bases, leaving 14 bases between them. This CDR3 comprises 12 residues. In germline, CDR1 is SEHNR, CDR2 FQNEAQ (reference sequence). The CDR3 bases are TGTGCCAGCAGCCCTTACGGGGGGATAGCTTTCTTT. This codes for CASSPYGGIAFF.

The gene calls are TRBV5-1 and TRBJ2-1, with 11 positions matching TRBD2. The CDR3 consists of 17 residues. Germline assignment: CDR1 SGHRS and CDR2 YFSETQ. V shed 4 bases and J 2 bases; nucleotides not matched to a gene: 8. The CDR3 nucleotides are TGCGCCAGCAGCGCGAGGCTAGCGGGAGGTACCTACAATGAGCAGTTCTTC. This sequence encodes CASSARLAGGTYNEQFF.

V usage is TRBV7-9 and J usage is TRBJ2-7; a weak D match, TRBD1 (5 bases). V lost 4 bases, J lost 4 bases, and 11 bases lay in between. The CDR3 extends over 13 amino acids. Germline V gives CDR1 SEHNR, CDR2 FQNEAQ (reference sequence). The CDR3 DNA reads TGTGCCAGCAGCTCCAGGGTTTTGTACGAGCAGTACTTC. Its protein product is CASSSRVLYEQYF.

The rearrangement joins TRBV19 to TRBJ1-5; D is perhaps TRBD1 (5 bases). The CDR3 has 15 amino acids. Germline V gene lookup returns CDR1 LNHDA and CDR2 SQIVND (reference sequence). Trimming removed 4 bases at V and 4 bases at J, with 14 bases between. Here the CDR3 reads CASSTQDGGNQPQHF. In nucleotides, the CDR3 is TGTGCCAGTAGTACCCAGGACGGGGGAAATCAGCCCCAGCATTTT.

The V gene is TRBV5-6, the J gene TRBJ1-1, with D unclear. The V gene lost 2 bases and the J gene lost 1 base, with 6 bases spanning the gap. This CDR3 is 13 amino acids long. Germline V gene data show CDR1 as SGHDT and CDR2 as YYEEEE. The DNA for the CDR3 is TGTGCCAGCAGCTTTTCCCGGAACACTGAAGCTTTCTTT. This encodes CASSFSRNTEAFF. Looking up the rest from reference TRBV5-6 and TRBJ1-1 gives the full variable domain: DAGVTQSPTHLIKTRGQQVTLRCSPKSGHDTVSWYQQALGQGPQFIFQYYEEEERQRGNFPDRFSGHQFPNYSSELNVNALLLGDSALYLCASSFSRNTEAFFGQGTRLTVV.

V gene TRBV7-9 combines with J gene TRBJ1-1, with D maybe TRBD1 (6 bases). The germline CDR1 and CDR2 sequences are SEHNR and FQNEAQ (reference sequence). This CDR3 contains 15 residues. Trimming stripped 5 bases from V and 0 bases from J, with 13 bases between. The CDR3 DNA reads TGTGCCAGCAGCCATTCAGGGGTAATGAACACTGAAGCTTTCTTT. Translating it yields CASSHSGVMNTEAFF.

This clone occurred once. The rearrangement links TRBV14 to TRBJ2-1; the match to TRBD1 covers 7 bases. The V and J ends lost 4 bases and 10 bases, in that order; junction bases with no gene match: 7. The CDR3 is 13 amino acids. Germline CDR1 and CDR2: SGHDN and FVKESK. The CDR3: CASSPWTGPEQFF. CDR3 in DNA: TGTGCCAGCAGCCCCTGGACAGGACCCGAGCAGTTCTTC.

The V call is TRBV19, the J call TRBJ2-7; possible D gene TRBD2, 5 bases. CDR1 is LNHDA, CDR2 SQIVND, per germline (reference sequence). This CDR3 is built from 12 residues. With 1 base removed from V and 7 bases from J, the gap between germline ends came to 8 bases. The CDR3 nucleotides read TGTGCCAGTAGTATAGGCGGCGGGGAGCAGTACTTC. Amino acids: CASSIGGGEQYF.

This chain links TRBV7-3 with TRBJ2-1, with TRBD2 matching over 8 bases. Losses at the gene ends were 2 bases for V and 0 bases for J; bases not matched to a gene: 3. Germline loops: CDR1 SGHTA, CDR2 FQGTGA. The CDR3 sequence is 16 residues long. The CDR3 region is CASSLAGGFSYNEQFF. CDR3 nucleotide sequence: TGTGCCAGCAGCTTAGCGGGAGGTTTCTCCTACAATGAGCAGTTCTTC. Variable domain in full (rest from reference TRBV7-3 and TRBJ2-1): GAGVSQTPSNKVTEKGKYVELRCDPISGHTALYWYRQSLGQGPEFLIYFQGTGAADDSGLPNDRFFAVRPEGSVSTLKIQRTERGDSAVYLCASSLAGGFSYNEQFFGPGTRLTVL.

The rearrangement joins TRBV28 to TRBJ2-7, with 7 bases that match TRBD2. CDR3 length: 11 residues. Germline V lookup: CDR1 MDHEN, CDR2 SYDVKM. Trimming at V came to 8 bases and at J to 5 bases, leaving 3 bases not matched to a gene. The CDR3 protein is CASRGVHEQYF. CDR3 DNA: TGTGCCAGCCGGGGGGTACACGAGCAGTACTTC.

The V gene is TRBV13, the J gene TRBJ2-5; 12 bases line up with TRBD2. This CDR3 spans 15 amino acids. Germline-derived CDR1 and CDR2 are PRHDT and FYEKMQ (reference sequence). Unmatched junction bases numbered 4, after V lost 4 bases and J lost 4 bases. The CDR3: CASSSRTSGTETQYF. The CDR3, as DNA: TGTGCCAGCAGCTCCCGGACTAGCGGGACAGAGACCCAGTACTTC.

The chain has TRBV29-1 and TRBJ1-1, with a possible D match to TRBD1 (5 bases). Deletions cut 0 bases from V and 5 bases from J, with 13 bases between. The CDR3 is 14 residues long. Germline values: CDR1 SQVTM, CDR2 ANQGSEA. The CDR3 DNA sequence: TGCAGCGTTGAAGAAAAGGGGATTGGAACTGAAGCTTTCTTT. Translation gives CSVEEKGIGTEAFF.

This clone was seen a few times. The gene calls are TRBV9 and TRBJ2-1; 7 nucleotides match TRBD2. The germline CDR1 and CDR2 sequences are SGDLS and YYNGEE. There are 16 residues in the CDR3. The V gene end was trimmed by 0 bases and the J gene end by 5 bases; junction bases not matched to a gene: 8. In nucleotides, the CDR3 is TGTGCCAGCAGCGTAGTTGGTCTAGCGGTAAACAATGAGCAGTTCTTC. Translated, it gives CASSVVGLAVNNEQFF. Variable domain in full (rest from reference TRBV9 and TRBJ2-1): DSGVTQTPKHLITATGQRVTLRCSPRSGDLSVYWYQQSLDQGLQFLIQYYNGEERAKGNILERFSAQQFPDLHSELNLSSLELGDSALYFCASSVVGLAVNNEQFFGPGTRLTVL.

The chain has TRBV7-3 and TRBJ2-1; 11 bases map to TRBD2. The CDR3 consists of 14 residues. V shed 2 bases and J 15 bases; nucleotides not matched to a gene: 9. From germline, CDR1 is SGHTA and CDR2 FQGTGA. The CDR3 loop is CASSLDPLAGDLFF. Here the CDR3 DNA reads TGTGCCAGCAGCTTAGATCCACTAGCGGGAGATCTGTTCTTC.

This clone occurred once. The CDR3 nucleotides read TGCGCCAGCAGCTTGGAGGACAAAACCCGGGAGACCCAGTACTTC. Amino acids: CASSLEDKTRETQYF. The chain carries TRBV5-1 and TRBJ2-5, with TRBD1 as a possible D gene (5 bases). The germline gives CDR1 SGHRS, CDR2 YFSETQ. The CDR3 has 15 residues. V shed 0 bases and J shed 5 bases, with 14 bases lying between them.

The chain uses TRBV29-1 and TRBJ2-7, with D tentatively TRBD2 (6 bases). This CDR3 spans 14 amino acids. V lost 0 bases and J lost 3, with 12 bases in between. The germline V gene encodes CDR1 SQVTM and CDR2 ANQGSEA. This CDR3 is CSVEERGANYEQYF. CDR3 coding DNA: TGCAGCGTTGAAGAGCGGGGAGCAAACTACGAGCAGTACTTC.

The chain has TRBV27 and TRBJ2-3; D is undetermined. The germline V and J ends were trimmed by 0 bases and 1 base, with 5 bases remaining between them. CDR1 is MNHEY, CDR2 SMNVEV, per germline (reference sequence). CDR3 length: 14 residues. The CDR3 loop reads CASSLSARTDTQYF. DNA of the CDR3: TGTGCCAGCAGTTTATCGGCACGCACAGATACGCAGTATTTT.

The gene calls are TRBV7-9 and TRBJ2-7, with 7 bases fitting TRBD2. Germline V gives CDR1 SEHNR, CDR2 FQNEAQ (reference sequence). With 8 bases clipped from V and 2 bases from J, the junction kept 6 bases outside the gene matches. This CDR3 region has 13 residues. The CDR3: CASRSGDPYEQYF. The DNA of the CDR3 is TGTGCCAGCCGAAGCGGGGATCCCTACGAGCAGTACTTC. Full variable domain (remainder filled in from reference TRBV7-9 and TRBJ2-7): DTGVSQNPRHKITKRGQNVTFRCDPISEHNRLYWYRQTLGQGPEFLTYFQNEAQLEKSRLLSDRFSAERPKGSFSTLEIQRTEQGDSAMYLCASRSGDPYEQYFGPGTRLTVT.

The rearrangement uses TRBV28 and TRBJ2-5; D is uncertain. The J call may be in error: the DNA end matches TRBJ2-7 better. From germline, CDR1 is MDHEN and CDR2 SYDVKM. This CDR3 has 12 residues. The CDR3 DNA is TGTGCCAGCAGTTTGTCGGACTACGAGCAGTACTTC. Translating gives CASSLSDYEQYF.

The V and J genes are TRBV11-2 and TRBJ2-1; 9 bases map to TRBD2. V lost 1 base to trimming and J lost 2 bases; unmatched junction nucleotides: 0. CDR1 SGHAT and CDR2 FQNNGV come from the germline V gene. The CDR3 contains 15 residues. CDR3 in amino acids: CASSLASGAYNEQFF. The CDR3 region has the DNA TGTGCCAGCAGCTTAGCTAGCGGGGCCTACAATGAGCAGTTCTTC. Drawing the rest from reference TRBV11-2 and TRBJ2-1, the complete variable domain is EAGVAQSPRYKIIEKRQSVAFWCNPISGHATLYWYQQILGQGPKLLIQFQNNGVVDDSQLPKDRFSAERLKGVDSTLKIQPAKLEDSAVYLCASSLASGAYNEQFFGPGTRLTVL.

The CDR3 reads CAAKPGFGGRAFDTQYF. CDR3 coding DNA: TGTGCCGCAAAACCGGGTTTCGGCGGGAGGGCCTTCGATACGCAGTATTTT. The gene calls are TRBV5-4 and TRBJ2-3, with 9 nucleotides matching TRBD2. Germline V CDR1 and CDR2: SGHNT, YYREEE (reference sequence). The ends lost 10 bases at V and 6 bases at J; junction bases unmatched: 21. The CDR3 runs to 17 residues.

The CDR3 is CASTGTSGSNLMETQYF. The CDR3 DNA reads as TGTGCCAGCACCGGGACTAGCGGGAGTAATTTGATGGAGACCCAGTACTTC. The chain uses TRBV19 and TRBJ2-5; TRBD2 matches 14 bases. The CDR3 is made up of 17 amino acids. Germline CDR1 is LNHDA and CDR2 is SQIVND (reference sequence). Trimming cost V 9 bases and J 5 bases; bases outside gene matches: 14.

The V gene is TRBV5-1, the J gene TRBJ2-1; 11 positions match TRBD2. The germline V gene has CDR1 SGHRS and CDR2 YFSETQ. The CDR3 consists of 16 residues. The trim removed 0 bases at V and 3 bases at J, leaving 2 bases unmatched. As DNA, the CDR3 is TGCGCCAGCAGCTTGGGGGGGACTAGCGGCTACAATGAGCAGTTCTTC. The encoded protein is CASSLGGTSGYNEQFF. The complete variable domain, with remaining parts taken from reference TRBV5-1 and TRBJ2-1, reads KAGVTQTPRYLIKTRGQQVTLSCSPISGHRSVSWYQQTPGQGLQFLFEYFSETQRNKGNFPGRFSGRQFSNSRSEMNVSTLELGDSALYLCASSLGGTSGYNEQFFGPGTRLTVL.

The chain employs TRBV7-9 and TRBJ2-7; TRBD1 agrees at 8 bases. J gave up 3 bases and V 4 bases, and 5 bases lay outside the gene matches. Germline V lookup: CDR1 SEHNR, CDR2 FQNEAQ (reference sequence). The CDR3 runs to 14 residues. Written as DNA, the CDR3 is TGTGCCAGCAGCTCAGACAGGGGACTCTACGAGCAGTACTTC. It encodes CASSSDRGLYEQYF.

The gene calls are TRBV6-1 and TRBJ2-6; D not certain. Germline CDR1 reads MNHNS; CDR2 reads SASEGT. The germline V and J ends were trimmed by 8 bases and 0 bases, with 8 bases remaining between them. This CDR3 has 14 amino acids. The chain's CDR3 is CASEPVSGANVLTF. The CDR3 DNA reads TGTGCCAGCGAGCCGGTCTCTGGGGCCAACGTCCTGACTTTC.

CDR3 DNA sequence: TGTGCCAGCAGTTTTAGACAGGGCAGGAATTCACCCCTCCACTTT. Protein sequence: CASSFRQGRNSPLHF. The genes are TRBV7-9 and TRBJ1-6, with 7 bases lining up with TRBD1. V lost 6 bases, J lost 7 bases, and 9 bases stayed unmatched. The V gene's germline CDR1 is SEHNR and CDR2 FQNEAQ (reference sequence). The CDR3 has 15 amino acids.

The chain links TRBV28 to TRBJ2-7, with 9 bases that match TRBD1. The CDR3 totals 17 residues. Germline-derived CDR1 and CDR2 are MDHEN and SYDVKM. Losses at the gene ends were 1 base for V and 4 bases for J; bases not matched to a gene: 11. CDR3 coding DNA: TGTGCCAGCAGTTTATCAACCCGGGGACAGGGAGAATACGAGCAGTACTTC. This encodes CASSLSTRGQGEYEQYF.

This chain connects TRBV5-1 to TRBJ2-5; 10 bases agree with TRBD2. Trimming removed 5 bases from V and 5 bases from J; junction bases left unmatched: 18. This CDR3 has 18 residues. The V gene's germline CDR1 is SGHRS and CDR2 YFSETQ. CDR3 sequence: CASSGVQGSGRAFETQYF. The CDR3 DNA sequence: TGCGCCAGCAGTGGTGTCCAGGGGAGCGGGAGGGCGTTTGAGACCCAGTACTTC.